The 23 T cell receptor beta chains in this list originate from one sample, sequenced in a study of blood T cell repertoires in COVID-19 (dated by TCRdb to about 2020). Receptor libraries were prepared by the immunoSEQ multiplex PCR assay. Sourced from immuneACCESS, this table was stored by TCRdb with only in-frame sequences that have V and J called. A share of the clones is absent; for the studies checked, an unresolved V gene accounts for under half, and the remainder has no known explanation. The sample yields approximately 450,000 clones; 87% were counted once. The top ten clones comprise just under 2% of the sample. Sequenced: PBMCs or T cells enriched from blood (not recorded which). These receptors originate from a woman in her late teens or twenties with acute COVID-19.

This sequence joins TRBV6-2 or TRBV6-3 and TRBJ2-7, with 11 bases matching TRBD2. CDR1 and CDR2 (germline): MNHEY, SVGEGT. V was pared by 5 bases and J by 4 bases, with 7 bases of the junction left unmatched. The CDR3 has 15 amino acids. CDR3 DNA sequence: TGTGCCAGCAGTCCAAAGACTAGCGGGAAATACGAGCAGTACTTC. This sequence encodes CASSPKTSGKYEQYF.

The CDR3 DNA follows: TGTGCCAGCTCGGTTACAGGGGGCACAGATACGCAGTATTTT. This codes for CASSVTGGTDTQYF. The J gene is TRBJ2-3, the V gene TRBV18, with TRBD1 matching 7 bases. V lost 6 bases to trimming and J lost 1 base; unmatched junction nucleotides: 4. Germline loops: CDR1 KGHSH, CDR2 LQKENI. The length of the CDR3 is 14 residues.

The chain uses TRBV13 and TRBJ2-2, with D possibly matching TRBD1 (6 bases). The CDR3 spans 15 residues. Between the trimmed V and J ends, which lost 5 bases and 1 base, there was a span of 11 bases. Germline CDR1 PRHDT, CDR2 FYEKMQ (reference sequence). CDR3: CASSTEGQNTGELFF. The CDR3 DNA reads TGTGCCAGCAGCACCGAGGGACAGAACACCGGGGAGCTGTTTTTT.

This chain joins TRBV20-1 and TRBJ1-2, with D unresolved. The V end lost 3 bases, the J end lost 3 bases, and 8 bases lay between the germline ends. CDR3 length: 12 residues. Germline values: CDR1 DFQATT, CDR2 SNEGSKA (reference sequence). CDR3 coding DNA: TGCAGTGCTAGTCTCTCCGACTATGGCTACACCTTC. Encoded protein: CSASLSDYGYTF.

This chain joins TRBV27 and TRBJ2-7, with 10 bases lining up with TRBD1. CDR3 length: 15 residues. V was clipped by 4 bases and J by 0 bases; unmatched bases: 3. Germline V gene lookup returns CDR1 MNHEY and CDR2 SMNVEV (reference sequence). CDR3 nucleotides: TGTGCCAGCAGTTGGGGACAGGGGATCTCCTACGAGCAGTACTTC. Translating it yields CASSWGQGISYEQYF.

This chain joins TRBV6-5 and TRBJ1-6, with 7 bases fitting TRBD1. Germline assignment: CDR1 MNHEY and CDR2 SVGAGI. This CDR3 has 14 amino acids. After removal of 6 bases from V and 7 bases from J, the junction contained 6 bases not matched to a gene. The CDR3 coding sequence is TGTGCCAGCAGAGGGGACAGCCCGAATTCACCCCTCCACTTT. It codes for CASRGDSPNSPLHF.

This chain uses TRBV5-1 with TRBJ2-1, with D maybe TRBD1 (5 bases). CDR3 length equals 16 residues. CDR1 and CDR2 from the germline V gene are SGHRS and YFSETQ. V lost 0 bases, J lost 3 bases, and 13 bases lay in between. The CDR3 DNA reads as TGCGCCAGCAGCTTGGGACCCCAGGGTAACTACAATGAGCAGTTCTTC. It is translated as CASSLGPQGNYNEQFF.

This clone was recorded many times. The chain couples TRBV4-1 to TRBJ1-5, with 7 bases fitting TRBD1. The length of the CDR3 is 15 residues. Germline CDR1 is MGHRA and CDR2 is YSYEKL. After removal of 4 bases from V and 3 bases from J, the junction contained 6 bases not matched to a gene. This CDR3 reads CASSPWTGLNQPQHF. The CDR3 nucleotides are TGCGCCAGCAGCCCGTGGACAGGACTCAATCAGCCCCAGCATTTT.

The rearrangement uses TRBV3-1 (or the pseudogene TRBV3-2) and TRBJ1-5; no clear D gene. The V end lost 1 base, the J end lost 6 bases, and 7 bases lay between the germline ends. The CDR3 loop spans 13 amino acids. Germline lookup yields CDR1 LGHDT and CDR2 YNNKEL (reference sequence). In nucleotides, the CDR3 is TGTGCCAGCAGCCAAGTGAGAGGTCAGCCCCAGCATTTT. Protein: CASSQVRGQPQHF.

The CDR3: CSVLQGGDQPQHF. The DNA of the CDR3 is TGCAGCGTTCTACAGGGAGGGGACCAGCCCCAGCATTTT. This sequence joins TRBV29-1 and TRBJ1-5; weak D call: TRBD1 (6 bases). The CDR3 has 13 amino acids. V was cut by 5 bases and J by 7 bases, with 15 bases left in between. CDR1 is SQVTM and CDR2 is ANQGSEA in the germline V gene.

V usage is TRBV29-1 and J usage is TRBJ2-5; tentatively, D is TRBD2 (6 bases). The CDR3 runs to 12 residues. Germline V gene lookup returns CDR1 SQVTM and CDR2 ANQGSEA. The ends were cut back, 4 bases at V and 6 bases at J, with 12 bases in the middle. CDR3 DNA: TGCAGCGTTGTGGAGGGTTTGAAGACCCAGTACTTC. Its translation: CSVVEGLKTQYF.

The V call is TRBV28, the J call TRBJ2-5, with D perhaps TRBD2 (6 bases). This CDR3 spans 15 amino acids. Trimming stripped 1 base from V and 2 bases from J, with 11 bases between. The germline V gene encodes CDR1 MDHEN and CDR2 SYDVKM. The CDR3 loop reads CASSLSARGQETQYF. The CDR3 region has the DNA TGTGCCAGCAGTTTATCAGCCCGGGGGCAAGAGACCCAGTACTTC.

The gene calls are TRBV15 and TRBJ2-1; D gene ambiguous. V lost 0 bases and J 4 bases, leaving 19 bases between the germline ends. The germline V gene encodes CDR1 LNHNV and CDR2 YYDKDF (reference sequence). CDR3 length equals 18 residues. CDR3 loop: CATSRDPGRQILYNEQFF. CDR3 DNA sequence: TGTGCCACCAGCAGAGATCCGGGTCGGCAAATATTATACAATGAGCAGTTCTTC.

The V and J genes are TRBV19 and TRBJ2-2; tentative D call: TRBD2 (6 bases). Germline V gene sequence: CDR1 LNHDA, CDR2 SQIVND (reference sequence). Trimming removed 5 bases at V and 4 bases at J, with 14 bases between. The CDR3 extends over 15 amino acids. CDR3 protein: CASSPLAAGTGELFF. The CDR3 region has the DNA TGTGCCAGTAGTCCCCTAGCAGCGGGCACCGGGGAGCTGTTTTTT.

V gene TRBV9 combines with J gene TRBJ2-1; no definite D call. Germline CDR1 SGDLS, CDR2 YYNGEE. The CDR3 spans 12 residues. Trimming took 10 bases from V and 3 from J, leaving 11 bases between them. The CDR3 sequence is CAGRQVYNEQFF. In DNA, the CDR3 is TGTGCCGGTCGCCAGGTCTACAATGAGCAGTTCTTC.

The chain recombines TRBV7-2 with TRBJ1-6; no firm D call. Germline V gene data show CDR1 as SGHTA and CDR2 as FQGNSA. Between the trimmed V and J ends, which lost 2 bases and 8 bases, there was a span of 7 bases. This CDR3 spans 13 amino acids. CDR3 residues: CASSLTVDSPLHF. The DNA for the CDR3 is TGTGCCAGCAGCTTAACGGTGGATTCACCCCTCCACTTT.

V usage is TRBV28 and J usage is TRBJ2-1; TRBD2 agrees at 11 bases. Trimming at V came to 10 bases and at J to 6 bases, leaving 11 bases not matched to a gene. This CDR3 comprises 15 residues. Germline CDR1 reads MDHEN; CDR2 reads SYDVKM. CDR3 DNA sequence: TGTGCCACCTTAGCGGGAGGGCCCCCACCCAATGAGCAGTTCTTC. It encodes CATLAGGPPPNEQFF. Full variable domain (missing parts from reference TRBV28 and TRBJ2-1): DVKVTQSSRYLVKRTGEKVFLECVQDMDHENMFWYRQDPGLGLRLIYFSYDVKMKEKGDIPEGYSVSREKKERFSLILESASTNQTSMYLCATLAGGPPPNEQFFGPGTRLTVL.

The J gene is TRBJ1-1, the V gene TRBV2; possible D gene TRBD1, 5 bases. The CDR3 has 14 residues. In germline, CDR1 is SNHLY, CDR2 FYNNEI. V lost 5 bases and J 2 bases, leaving 12 bases between the germline ends. The CDR3 bases are TGTGCCAGCAGTAAGACAGACAGAAACACTGAAGCTTTCTTT. The encoded protein is CASSKTDRNTEAFF.

This sequence joins TRBV7-8 and TRBJ2-7; D might be TRBD2 (6 bases). Germline V gene data show CDR1 as SGHVS and CDR2 as FQNEAQ. Trimming cost V 5 bases and J 2 bases, with 16 bases left between them. The length of the CDR3 is 15 residues. As DNA, the CDR3 is TGTGCCAGCAGCCCCCCTTCGGGGGTTACCTACGAGCAGTACTTC. This sequence encodes CASSPPSGVTYEQYF.

V usage is TRBV11-2 and J usage is TRBJ2-5; 10 bases align to TRBD1. Trimming at V came to 6 bases and at J to 3 bases, leaving 1 base not matched to a gene. Germline V gives CDR1 SGHAT, CDR2 FQNNGV. The CDR3 is 13 residues long. Here the CDR3 DNA reads TGTGCCAGCAGAGGACAGGGGGAAGAGACCCAGTACTTC. It is translated as CASRGQGEETQYF.

This chain links TRBV2 with TRBJ2-2, with 8 bases that match TRBD1. The junction had 10 bases not matched to a gene; V was cut back by 8 bases and J by 5 bases. The germline gives CDR1 SNHLY, CDR2 FYNNEI. The CDR3 runs to 15 residues. The CDR3 sequence is CASSLGDRLTGELFF. CDR3 DNA: TGTGCCAGCTCCCTTGGGGACAGGCTAACCGGGGAGCTGTTTTTT.

This chain links TRBV27 with TRBJ2-5, with D perhaps TRBD1 (6 bases). V lost 0 bases, J lost 5 bases, and 16 bases lay in between. CDR1 is MNHEY and CDR2 is SMNVEV in the germline V gene (reference sequence). The CDR3 is 16 amino acids. The CDR3 sequence: CASSLSPGRGRETQYF. In nucleotides, the CDR3 is TGTGCCAGCAGTTTATCCCCCGGCAGGGGCCGTGAGACCCAGTACTTC.

The CDR3 region is CASENPGTEAFF. The CDR3 DNA is TGTGCCAGCGAGAACCCCGGGACAGAAGCTTTCTTT. The genes are TRBV5-4 and TRBJ1-1; a weak D match, TRBD1 (6 bases). This CDR3 contains 12 residues. The V and J ends lost 7 bases and 8 bases respectively, with 15 bases between them. Germline V CDR1 and CDR2: SGHNT, YYREEE (reference sequence).